A selection of T cell receptor beta chains follows, all from one sample in a study of blood T cell repertoires in COVID-19. Sequencing was performed with immunoSEQ multiplex PCR; in TCRdb, only in-frame clones are kept and a portion is missing. The table lists about 380,000 clones, less than 85% of them singletons. The specimen was peripheral blood. The source is a woman under 30 with acute or convalescent COVID-19. The CDR3 runs from the conserved cysteine through the conserved F or W. A D gene is named only where the DNA matches it firmly. Part of the rows lack a size; the others show once, few, many or a class for expanded clones.

cdr3_nt	cdr3_aa	clone_size	j_call	v_call	d_call
TGTGCCAGCAGTCAACTACTTAGCGGGAATCACAATGAGCAGTTCTTC	CASSQLLSGNHNEQFF	-	TRBJ2-1	TRBV6-2/TRBV6-3	TRBD2
TGCGCCAGCAGGCCCATCGGGGGGCTGGACACCGGGGAGCTGTTTTTT	CASRPIGGLDTGELFF	-	TRBJ2-2	TRBV10-1	-
TGTGCCAGCAGTGCGGGGATCCGGACTGAAGCTTTCTTT	CASSAGIRTEAFF	-	TRBJ1-1	TRBV25-1	-
TGTGCCAGCAGTTGGCGCGGGAGCCCTGGCGAGCAGTACTTC	CASSWRGSPGEQYF	-	TRBJ2-7	TRBV27	TRBD2
TGTGCCAGCAGTTCGCCTCACAGGGGAGGCGAAGCTTTCTTT	CASSSPHRGGEAFF	once	TRBJ1-1	TRBV28	TRBD1
TGTGCCAGCAGCGGGGGGGTTAGCAATCAGCCCCAGCATTTT	CASSGGVSNQPQHF	-	TRBJ1-5	TRBV2	-
TGTGCCAGCAGCTTAAACCCGGGACAGGGGTCGTACGAGCAGTACTTC	CASSLNPGQGSYEQYF	-	TRBJ2-7	TRBV7-3	TRBD1
TGTGCCAGCAGTTTGGACGAACAGGGATCCTATGGCTACACCTTC	CASSLDEQGSYGYTF	-	TRBJ1-2	TRBV27	-
TGTGCCAGCAGCCGTCAAGACAGGGGGTATGGCTATGGCTACACCTTC	CASSRQDRGYGYGYTF	-	TRBJ1-2	TRBV14	TRBD1
TGCGCCAGCAGCTTAATGGAACAGGGGAACACTGAAGCTTTCTTT	CASSLMEQGNTEAFF	few	TRBJ1-1	TRBV5-1	-
TGTGCCAGCGGCAAGACAGGGACCAATCAGCCCCAGCATTTT	CASGKTGTNQPQHF	-	TRBJ1-5	TRBV9	TRBD1
TGTGCCAGTAGTCCAGAAGGAGGTGAGCAGTTCTTC	CASSPEGGEQFF	-	TRBJ2-1	TRBV19	-
TGTGCCAGCAGCTTGCTCCCGGGGCGAGGGAGGGTGGATGAGCAGTTCTTC	CASSLLPGRGRVDEQFF	-	TRBJ2-1	TRBV5-4	TRBD2
TGTGCCAGCTCACCGGGACAGGGCGCAACTTTCTTT	CASSPGQGATFF	-	TRBJ1-1	TRBV18	TRBD1
TGTGCCAGCAGCCCCGGTTTTGTATATGGCTACACCTTC	CASSPGFVYGYTF	-	TRBJ1-2	TRBV7-8	-
TGCAGCGTTGAAGTACCGCGGGGGGGCGGGGAGCAGTACTTC	CSVEVPRGGGEQYF	-	TRBJ2-7	TRBV29-1	TRBD2
TGTGCCAGCAGCGGGGGACAGGACAACTCTGGAAACACCATATATTTT	CASSGGQDNSGNTIYF	once	TRBJ1-3	TRBV9	TRBD1
TGTGCCAGCAGTGAACCTAGCGGGAGCACAGATACGCAGTATTTT	CASSEPSGSTDTQYF	-	TRBJ2-3	TRBV6-1	TRBD2
TGCGCCAGCAGCCAAACCTTAACAGCTCTCACTGAAGCTTTCTTT	CASSQTLTALTEAFF	-	TRBJ1-1	TRBV4-1	-
TGTGCCAGCAGTCTCTCTAGCCCCAGAGCCAAAAACATTCAGTACTTC	CASSLSSPRAKNIQYF	-	TRBJ2-4	TRBV28	-
TGTGCCAGCAGTGCCCTGGGGGGGCGTGGAGACATTCAGTACTTC	CASSALGGRGDIQYF	once	TRBJ2-4	TRBV28	-
TGTGCCAGTAGTAAACCCCGGACTAGCGAAGCCTACGAGCAGTACTTC	CASSKPRTSEAYEQYF	-	TRBJ2-7	TRBV19	TRBD2
TGTGCCAGCAGCGCTAGTGGCGAGCAGTACTTC	CASSASGEQYF	-	TRBJ2-7	TRBV7-9	-
TGTGCCAGCAGTGAGGCCCCGGGAGCGATCTACGAGCAGTACTTC	CASSEAPGAIYEQYF	-	TRBJ2-7	TRBV6-4	-